This TCR beta chain is from a study of molecular identifiers for immune sequencing clone quantification. Sorting recovered naive CD8 T cells on a CD8+CD4-CCR7+CD45RA+ profile. Ten or more counts support this clonotype. TCRdb itself ran the PCR reads through MiXCR, one entry per CDR3 protein. The data contain hundreds of thousands of distinct CDR3 sequences, less than 30% of them singletons. The length of the CDR3 is 18 residues. Per the germline V gene, CDR1 is SGHTA and CDR2 is FQGTGA. V lost 6 bases and J lost 4; bases outside the gene matches: 17. The rearrangement joins TRBV7-3 to TRBJ2-3; 9 nucleotides match TRBD1. Sequenced: naive CD8+ T cells from blood, with Jurkat cell RNA spiked in. Regarding subset: FACS-sorted CD8+CD4-CCR7+CD45RA+ naive T cells. The sequence derives from a human donor in good health. Some libraries in this study had Jurkat cell RNA spiked in. In nucleotides, the CDR3 is TGTGCCAGCAGTGAAGGCGTGACAGGGGGAGGGTTTTCAGATACGCAGTATTTT. Translation gives CASSEGVTGGGFSDTQYF.